This T cell receptor (beta chain) was obtained from a study of blood T cell repertoires in COVID-19. Turning to the study itself: From T cells, B-cell-depleted T cells, or PBMCs came the material, which was cDNA or gDNA.

This CDR3 has 12 amino acids. Germline-derived CDR1 and CDR2 are SNHLY and FYNNEI. The V end was cut by 2 bases, the J end by 13 bases, with 15 bases between. Study processing details: Nucleated cell number was recorded as an estimate derived from reference gene primer amplification. TCRdb's copy holds only in-frame clones and misses some; the assay was immunoSEQ multiplex PCR. V and J calls and clone size are those listed in that table; D and trimming were worked out from the DNA. Seen here are about 190,000 clones, approximately 80% observed once, and the top ten hold 15% to 20%. Sequenced: peripheral blood. The chain recombines TRBV2 with TRBJ2-7, with D possibly TRBD1 on 5 matching bases. The TCR was taken from a human donor in a cohort sampled during active COVID-19. CDR3 coding DNA: TGTGCCAGCAGTGAAATGACAGCCTACAAATACTTC. Residues: CASSEMTAYKYF.